These 29 T cell receptor beta chains were all obtained from the same sample, sequenced in a study of T cells after yellow fever vaccination (dated by TCRdb to the late 2010s). The treatment or condition label, read with the paper, signifies: live attenuated yellow fever vaccine strain. The receptor library was made with 5' RACE. The sequencer listed for this sample is Illumina HiSeq 2500. TCRdb redid the processing of the public reads, applying fastp at Q25 and MiXCR, and retained in-frame beta chains. Each record represents a unique CDR3 protein, reported with the most common genes and DNA among its rows. The sample profile shows 150,000 to 200,000 distinct CDR3 sequences; approximately 6.2% of them were found once. The biggest ten clones account for roughly 3% of the sample. Sample: CD4+ T cells sorted from PBMCs, taken on the day of the first yellow fever vaccination. These receptors originate from a man aged 18 to 30 who received the YFV17D yellow fever vaccine.

This clonotype has more than one count but fewer than ten. Sequence at one end of the junction differs from germline and may be a read error. The chain employs TRBV12-3 or TRBV12-4 and TRBJ2-2; no clear D gene. This CDR3 comprises 15 residues. The CDR3 DNA sequence: TGTTCCAGCAGTTTAATGGTTCCGAACACCGGGGAGCTGTTTTTT. As protein: CSSSLMVPNTGELFF.

CDR3 loop: CSVSDRVEKLFF. The DNA for the CDR3 is TGCAGTGTCTCCGACAGGGTTGAAAAACTGTTTTTT. This sequence joins TRBV20-1 and TRBJ1-4, with 7 bases fitting TRBD1. The V gene end was trimmed by 7 bases and the J gene end by 7 bases; junction bases not matched to a gene: 6. The CDR3 is made up of 12 amino acids. Germline-derived CDR1 and CDR2 are DFQATT and SNEGSKA (reference sequence).

This clonotype has a count of ten or more. V gene TRBV20-1 combines with J gene TRBJ2-1; D not certain. Germline CDR1 and CDR2: DFQATT and SNEGSKA (reference sequence). The length of the CDR3 is 14 residues. V shed 2 bases and J shed 0 bases, with 8 bases lying between them. The CDR3 nucleotides read TGCAGTGCTAGACGTCGGAGCTCCTACAATGAGCAGTTCTTC. It yields the protein CSARRRSSYNEQFF.

This clonotype was recorded at least ten times. The rearrangement uses TRBV5-1 and TRBJ2-7; D not certain. The ends were cut back, 5 bases at V and 1 base at J, with 4 bases in the middle. Germline V gene data show CDR1 as SGHRS and CDR2 as YFSETQ. The CDR3 has 11 residues. CDR3 sequence (DNA): TGCGCCAGCAGAGGGTCCTACGAGCAGTACTTC. It specifies CASRGSYEQYF.

This chain links TRBV2 with TRBJ2-1, with TRBD2 identical over 11 bases. Germline CDR1 SNHLY, CDR2 FYNNEI. This CDR3 has 14 amino acids. V was clipped by 6 bases and J by 5 bases; unmatched bases: 3. DNA of the CDR3: TGTGCCAGCAGGGGACTAGCGGCCCACAATGAGCAGTTCTTC. Amino acids: CASRGLAAHNEQFF.

V and J are TRBV2 and TRBJ1-6, with TRBD1 as a possible D gene (6 bases). Trimming took off 2 bases at V and 7 bases at J, with 15 bases between the two ends. The CDR3 runs 16 residues. Germline loops: CDR1 SNHLY, CDR2 FYNNEI. CDR3 sequence: CASSESGGFGNSPLHF. In DNA form, the CDR3 reads TGTGCCAGCAGTGAAAGTGGGGGCTTTGGCAATTCACCCCTCCACTTT.

With regard to this clonotype: Possible read error: a much larger clone is one base away. Here the CDR3 DNA reads TGTGCCAGCAGCTTTACAGGACTGAACAATGAGCAGTTCTTC. It codes for CASSFTGLNNEQFF. The chain combines TRBV7-3 with TRBJ2-1; D possibly uses TRBD1 or TRBD2 (5 bases each). The V end lost 3 bases, the J end lost 5 bases, and 11 bases lay between the germline ends. Germline CDR1 SGHTA, CDR2 FQGTGA. The CDR3 is 14 residues long.

This clonotype was observed at least ten times. One junction end disagrees with the germline gene, perhaps due to a read error. CDR3 bases: TGTGCCAGCAGTGGGACATACAGGTTAAATTTT. Amino acid sequence: CASSGTYRLNF. The chain links TRBV12-3 or TRBV12-4 to TRBJ1-1; D might be TRBD1 (6 bases). The CDR3 length is 11 residues.

As regards this clonotype: This sequence may be a read error, since a much larger clone differs from it by one base. The chain recombines TRBV9 with TRBJ2-3; 7 positions agree with TRBD2. After removal of 0 bases from V and 2 bases from J, the junction contained 3 bases not matched to a gene. The CDR3 is 15 amino acids. The germline gives CDR1 SGDLS, CDR2 YYNGEE. The CDR3 sequence: CASSVVGDYTDTQYF. The CDR3 bases are TGTGCCAGCAGCGTAGTGGGGGACTACACAGATACGCAGTATTTT.

V usage is TRBV18 and J usage is TRBJ2-5; D is unresolved. V lost 3 bases and J 2 bases, leaving 13 bases between the germline ends. Germline CDR1 KGHSH, CDR2 LQKENI. The CDR3 is 15 amino acids. CDR3 DNA: TGTGCCAGCTCACCCCTCCCGGTAGCTCAAGAGACCCAGTACTTC. This gives the protein CASSPLPVAQETQYF.

The V and J genes are TRBV12-3 or TRBV12-4 and TRBJ2-7, with TRBD1 as a possible D gene (6 bases). The CDR3 spans 15 residues. V dropped 6 bases and J dropped 0 bases, with 15 bases sitting between them. In DNA form, the CDR3 reads TGTGCCAGCAGCCGCGGACAGTATTACTCCTACGAGCAGTACTTC. Its protein product is CASSRGQYYSYEQYF.

This clonotype was picked up many times. This chain connects TRBV3-1 to TRBJ1-1; weak D call: TRBD1 (6 bases). The V end was cut by 2 bases, the J end by 7 bases, with 8 bases between. The CDR3 extends over 12 amino acids. Germline V CDR1 and CDR2: LGHDT, YNNKEL (reference sequence). The CDR3 DNA reads TGTGCCAGCAGCCAAAAGACAGGTGAAGCTTTCTTT. It yields the protein CASSQKTGEAFF.

This clonotype has at least ten counts. This chain links TRBV12-3 or TRBV12-4 with TRBJ2-2, with D possibly matching TRBD1 (6 bases). The CDR3 has 15 amino acids. Trimming removed 3 bases at V and 5 bases at J, with 13 bases between. CDR3 nucleotides: TGTGCCAGCAGTTTCGGCAGGCAGGGGACCGGGGAGCTGTTTTTT. It is translated as CASSFGRQGTGELFF.

This clonotype has only a few counts. This chain uses TRBV6-2 or TRBV6-3 with TRBJ2-1, with 9 bases lining up with TRBD1. Germline CDR1 MNHEY, CDR2 SVGEGT. Germline trimming cut 0 bases from V and 9 bases from J; bases unmatched to any gene: 6. This CDR3 spans 15 amino acids. The CDR3 here is CASSYSRDRVGEQFF. CDR3 bases: TGTGCCAGCAGTTACTCAAGGGACAGGGTGGGTGAGCAGTTCTTC.

This clonotype was seen at least ten times. This rearrangement joins TRBV30 to TRBJ2-2, with D perhaps being TRBD1 or TRBD2 (5 bases each). Germline V gives CDR1 GTSNPN, CDR2 SVGIG (reference sequence). This CDR3 has 14 residues. V shed 3 bases and J shed 2 bases, with 10 bases lying between them. CDR3 region: CAWRRGVNTGELFF. DNA for the CDR3: TGTGCCTGGAGAAGAGGGGTCAACACCGGGGAGCTGTTTTTT.

This clonotype showed up many times. The rearrangement links TRBV12-3 or TRBV12-4 to TRBJ2-3, with TRBD2 as a possible D gene (6 bases). The V and J ends lost 5 bases and 2 bases respectively, with 11 bases between them. CDR3 length equals 14 residues. In DNA form, the CDR3 reads TGTGCCAGCAGTCCGAGGGAGGCCACAGATACGCAGTATTTT. Translating gives CASSPREATDTQYF.

This clonotype was found many times. The rearrangement joins TRBV20-1 to TRBJ1-2; D not resolved. Trimming removed 3 bases at V and 0 bases at J, with 5 bases between. The length of the CDR3 is 12 residues. Germline CDR1 reads DFQATT; CDR2 reads SNEGSKA (reference sequence). In DNA, the CDR3 is TGCAGTGCTAGGGCAGCTAACTATGGCTACACCTTC. This encodes CSARAANYGYTF.

The gene calls are TRBV13 and TRBJ2-7; D gene ambiguous. Between the trimmed V and J ends, which lost 9 bases and 9 bases, there was a span of 21 bases. The CDR3 contains 13 residues. Germline CDR1 reads PRHDT; CDR2 reads FYEKMQ (reference sequence). The CDR3 nucleotides are TGTGCCAGGGGCCCCGGGCTCCTCGACGGGCAGTACGTC. Translation: CARGPGLLDGQYV.

The rearrangement joins TRBV20-1 to TRBJ1-1; D unclear. This CDR3 has 12 amino acids. V lost 3 bases to trimming and J lost 3 bases, with 8 bases between them. Germline V gene lookup returns CDR1 DFQATT and CDR2 SNEGSKA (reference sequence). CDR3 residues: CSASSTDTEAFF. DNA of the CDR3: TGCAGTGCTAGTTCTACGGACACTGAAGCTTTCTTT.

This clonotype was detected many times. This sequence joins TRBV6-1 and TRBJ2-7, with a tentative D call TRBD2 (6 bases). The V and J ends lost 5 bases and 9 bases respectively, with 17 bases between them. The CDR3 loop spans 13 amino acids. Germline V CDR1 and CDR2: MNHNS, SASEGT. The CDR3 loop reads CASSQKAAGGQYF. In DNA form, the CDR3 reads TGTGCCAGCAGTCAAAAAGCCGCCGGGGGGCAGTACTTC.

V usage is TRBV7-2 and J usage is TRBJ2-3; possibly TRBD1 for D (5 bases). The germline V and J ends were trimmed by 0 bases and 0 bases, with 10 bases remaining between them. Germline V gene sequence: CDR1 SGHTA, CDR2 FQGNSA. This CDR3 comprises 16 residues. CDR3 in amino acids: CASSLAGAASTDTQYF. The CDR3 coding sequence is TGTGCCAGCAGCTTAGCAGGGGCCGCTAGCACAGATACGCAGTATTTT.

V usage is TRBV20-1 and J usage is TRBJ2-7, with 10 bases aligning to TRBD1. The CDR3 consists of 12 residues. Germline lookup yields CDR1 DFQATT and CDR2 SNEGSKA (reference sequence). Unmatched junction bases numbered 1, after V lost 5 bases and J lost 3 bases. The DNA of the CDR3 is TGCAGTGCTGGGGACAGGGGCTACGAGCAGTACTTC. Its translation is CSAGDRGYEQYF.

The chain joins TRBV28 to TRBJ2-7; TRBD2 agrees at 10 bases. The CDR3 runs to 14 residues. J was trimmed by 6 bases and V by 2 bases; bases with no gene match: 4. Germline assignment: CDR1 MDHEN and CDR2 SYDVKM. The DNA for the CDR3 is TGTGCCAGCAGTTTACAGCGGGGGGGGGGCGAGCAGTACGTC. It encodes CASSLQRGGGEQYV.

This clonotype appeared a few times. The chain uses TRBV9 and TRBJ1-2; 7 bases are shared with TRBD1. J lost 2 bases, V lost 3 bases, and 19 bases had no gene match. Germline V gene data show CDR1 as SGDLS and CDR2 as YYNGEE. This CDR3 region has 19 residues. The CDR3 region has the DNA TGTGCCAGCAGCGGGTCCTTTGACAGGGTAAAGGGTAGAAACTATGGCTACACCTTC. This sequence encodes CASSGSFDRVKGRNYGYTF.

The table lists this clonotype with many counts. V and J are TRBV7-7 and TRBJ2-1; D is uncertain. Germline lookup yields CDR1 SSHAT and CDR2 FNYEAQ (reference sequence). V was shortened by 3 bases and J by 6 bases, with 15 bases between the two germline ends. This CDR3 is built from 15 residues. CDR3 nucleotides: TGTGCCAGCAGCTTGGCTGGTAAGAGAAGCAATGAGCAGTTCTTC. This translates into CASSLAGKRSNEQFF.

This clonotype was counted ten times or more. V gene TRBV11-1 combines with J gene TRBJ2-6, with TRBD1 matching over 8 bases. CDR3 length: 19 amino acids. Germline values: CDR1 SGHAT, CDR2 FQDESV (reference sequence). The junction had 19 bases not matched to a gene; V was cut back by 8 bases and J by 4 bases. The CDR3 here is CASALRIGQGSKGANVLTF. In nucleotides, the CDR3 is TGTGCCAGCGCCCTCAGGATAGGACAGGGTTCGAAAGGGGCCAACGTCCTGACTTTC.

Only a few counts were recorded for this clonotype. In nucleotides, the CDR3 is TGCGCCAGCAGCTTTTGGCTTCCACCTAGCACAGATACGCAGTATTTT. Translating it yields CASSFWLPPSTDTQYF. The chain carries TRBV5-1 and TRBJ2-3; D remains unclear. This CDR3 contains 16 residues. The ends were cut back, 2 bases at V and 0 bases at J, with 13 bases in the middle. Germline V gene sequence: CDR1 SGHRS, CDR2 YFSETQ.

The chain uses TRBV5-1 and TRBJ2-1, with D hard to call. Per the germline V gene, CDR1 is SGHRS and CDR2 is YFSETQ. Trimming cost V 1 base and J 0 bases, with 5 bases left between them. The CDR3 runs to 14 residues. The CDR3 DNA reads TGCGCCAGCAGCTTGATCCCCTCCTACAATGAGCAGTTCTTC. It codes for CASSLIPSYNEQFF.

This clonotype was seen many times. The rearrangement uses TRBV27 and TRBJ2-3, with a tentative D call TRBD2 (5 bases). The CDR3 has 13 amino acids. V dropped 1 base and J dropped 11 bases, with 13 bases sitting between them. Germline values: CDR1 MNHEY, CDR2 SMNVEV (reference sequence). CDR3: CASSLLSGYEQYF. The CDR3 DNA reads TGTGCCAGCAGTTTATTGTCGGGGTATGAGCAGTATTTT.